This note documents a single TCR beta chain sequence. The data originate from a study of shared T cell receptors in the human thymus. The ends were cut back, 4 bases at V and 2 bases at J, with 16 bases in the middle. CDR1 and CDR2 (germline): SGHTS, YDEGEE. CDR3 length: 15 residues. Assay used: immunoSEQ multiplex PCR; TCRdb lists only in-frame clones, some missing. The sample consists of roughly 550,000 clones, approximately 80% of them appearing once. A further study also used this sample, focusing on human thymus T cells. From that study: Thymic and blood repertoires seemed to favor certain V and J genes. Among unrelated individuals, related research reported thymic repertoires that overlapped highly.

Sequencing was performed on thymocytes. The rearrangement joins TRBV5-8 to TRBJ2-7; TRBD2 is a possible D gene (6 bases). The receptor's source is a boy younger than two with a congenital heart defect. CDR3 in DNA: TGTGCCAGCAGCGGGGTGGATAGCGGCCCCTACGAGCAGTACTTC. Its translation: CASSGVDSGPYEQYF.